Sequencing of this T cell receptor beta chain was carried out in a study of radiation and T cells in renal cell carcinoma. As to treatment: 15 Gy SBRT to primary tumor, nephrectomy 4 weeks later. Nephrectomy followed 15 Gy stereotactic body radiation by 4 weeks. Generated by immunoSEQ multiplex PCR, the TCRdb table keeps only in-frame clones and is missing some. The repertoire holds about 20,000 clones, with around 49% as singletons. Points on this clone: Antigen unknown.

Regarding the study as a whole: From baseline, blood top tumor clonotypes peaked at 2 weeks post-radiation. No pretreatment tumor biopsies were available for baseline clonotypes. Irradiated tumors had higher TCR clonality than control tumors.

Germline-derived CDR1 and CDR2 are SGHTA and FQGNSA. The CDR3 covers 16 residues. V lost 5 bases, J lost 6 bases, and 12 bases stayed unmatched. This TCR came from a woman aged 50 to 65 with renal cell carcinoma. This chain joins TRBV7-2 and TRBJ2-7; 11 bases are shared with TRBD2. This sample comprised tumor tissue, obtained from a patient whose treatment included radiotherapy and nephrectomy. The CDR3 nucleotides are TGTGCCAGCAGCCAGACCCTAGCGGGGGGTTTGAGCGAGCAGTACTTC. It codes for CASSQTLAGGLSEQYF.